Sequencing of this T cell receptor beta chain was carried out in a study of OX40 agonist ivuxolimab in advanced cancers. Overall study context: An anti-OX40 (CD134) antibody with agonistic activity, ivuxolimab, was administered to patients.

Details on this clone: Its antigen is still unknown.

The study's findings and limits: On average, CD8+ T cells had more expanded clones than CD4+. At 0.1 to 3.0 mg/kg, CD4+ and CD8+ blood T cells expanded clonally by week 6.

Libraries were prepared by immunoSEQ multiplex PCR; TCRdb keeps only in-frame clonotypes and omits some of them. The table has tens of thousands of clones, roughly 93% seen once. The CDR3 spans 14 residues. V lost 3 bases, J lost 4 bases, and 10 bases lay in between. Germline values: CDR1 SEHNR, CDR2 FQNEAQ (reference sequence). The chain is built from TRBV7-9 and TRBJ1-5; D may be TRBD1 (5 bases). This sequence originates from an adult with an advanced solid tumor such as melanoma, head and neck, liver or kidney cancer. The material sequenced was CD4+ or CD8+ T cells sorted from blood, taken in a trial of the OX40 agonist ivuxolimab. CDR3 region: CASSLGGNNQPQHF. CDR3 sequence (DNA): TGTGCCAGCAGCTTGGGGGGTAATAATCAGCCCCAGCATTTT.